The T cell receptor (beta chain) described here comes from a study of shared clonotypes between healthy human individuals. Study outcomes and limitations: Depth of sequencing was expected to influence donor clonotype sharing. On the whole, naive subsets had larger estimated richness than memory subsets had.

The method was immunoSEQ multiplex PCR; TCRdb's version includes in-frame clones alone and lacks a portion of them. The data show approximately 2,200,000 clones, 93% seen once. Comment on this clone: Its matching antigen is unknown.

In the naive CD8 group, cells lacked CD45RO and were positively selected for CCR7, so terminally differentiated effector memory CD45RA+ cells were left out. The CDR3 totals 13 residues. V was trimmed by 6 bases and J by 7 bases, leaving 15 bases between them. Germline V lookup: CDR1 MDHEN, CDR2 SYDVKM. This TCR came from a man aged 18 to 29 in good health. Some clones in this sample may be carry-over from other donors' samples. This chain connects TRBV28 to TRBJ1-2; D is unresolved. The sample taken for sequencing was naive CD8+ T cells from PBMCs. CDR3 residues: CASRIAGMGGYTF. The DNA of the CDR3 is TGTGCCAGCAGAATTGCGGGTATGGGTGGCTACACCTTC.